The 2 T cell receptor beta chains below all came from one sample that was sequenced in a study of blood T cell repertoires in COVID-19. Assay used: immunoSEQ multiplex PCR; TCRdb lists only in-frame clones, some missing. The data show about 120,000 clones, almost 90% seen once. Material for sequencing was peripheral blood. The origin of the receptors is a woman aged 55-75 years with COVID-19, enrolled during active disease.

Here the CDR3 DNA reads TGTGCCAGCTCACCCTCGGCCACCTGGACAGGTTCACCCCTCCACTTT. Amino acids: CASSPSATWTGSPLHF. The chain is built from TRBV18 and TRBJ1-6; 7 bases are shared with TRBD1. The V segment lost 3 bases and the J segment 9 bases; nucleotides outside the gene matches: 11. CDR1 is KGHSH and CDR2 is LQKENI in the germline V gene. This CDR3 is 16 amino acids long.

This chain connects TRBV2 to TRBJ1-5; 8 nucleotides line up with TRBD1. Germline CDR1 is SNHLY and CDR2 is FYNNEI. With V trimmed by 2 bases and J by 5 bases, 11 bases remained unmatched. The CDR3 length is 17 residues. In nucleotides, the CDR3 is TGTGCCAGCAGTGAACGGCAGGGGGCTTTAAACGATCAGCCCCAGCATTTT. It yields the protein CASSERQGALNDQPQHF.